The next 17 T cell receptor beta chains were all read from a single sample in a study of blood T cell repertoires in COVID-19. Clones were read by immunoSEQ multiplex PCR, and TCRdb kept only the in-frame ones, dropping some. The sample includes 150,000 to 200,000 clones, approximately 95% of them seen just once. Sequencing was carried out using peripheral blood. These TCRs come from a woman between 45 and 60 years old with acute or convalescent COVID-19.

The rearrangement uses TRBV6-5 and TRBJ2-7; 10 bases match TRBD1. The J segment lost 3 bases and the V segment lost 4 bases, leaving 3 bases of the junction unmatched. This CDR3 spans 14 amino acids. Germline assignment: CDR1 MNHEY and CDR2 SVGAGI. CDR3 amino acids: CASSLTGGNYEQYF. The CDR3 nucleotides are TGTGCCAGCAGTTTGACAGGGGGCAACTACGAGCAGTACTTC.

The chain is built from TRBV9 and TRBJ1-3; D uncertain. Germline loops: CDR1 SGDLS, CDR2 YYNGEE. The V end was cut by 7 bases, the J end by 2 bases, with 7 bases between. The CDR3 loop spans 12 amino acids. The CDR3 is CASRGTGNTIYF. The CDR3 DNA is TGTGCCAGCCGGGGTACTGGAAACACCATATATTTT.

This clone was picked up one time. For the CDR3, the DNA is TGTGCCAGCAGCTCCCACGGACAGGGGAACACCGGGGAGCTGTTTTTT. Protein: CASSSHGQGNTGELFF. The V gene is TRBV6-6, the J gene TRBJ2-2; TRBD1 matches 8 bases. The CDR3 is 16 residues long. V trimming: 6 bases; J trimming: 1 base; junction bases outside the gene matches: 7. Per the germline V gene, CDR1 is MNHNY and CDR2 is SVGAGI (reference sequence).

The chain couples TRBV18 to TRBJ2-7; 10 bases line up with TRBD2. The CDR3 consists of 14 residues. Per the germline V gene, CDR1 is KGHSH and CDR2 is LQKENI. The V and J ends lost 6 bases and 6 bases, in that order; junction bases with no gene match: 8. In DNA form, the CDR3 reads TGTGCCAGCTCCAAGACTAGCGGGTCGGGCGAGCAGTACTTC. It is translated as CASSKTSGSGEQYF.

V gene TRBV24-1 combines with J gene TRBJ2-1; D perhaps matches TRBD2 (6 bases). The CDR3 contains 16 residues. The germline CDR1 and CDR2 sequences are KGHDR and SFDVKD. Trimming stripped 5 bases from V and 0 bases from J, with 13 bases between. The chain's CDR3 is CATSGWISGSYNEQFF. The CDR3 nucleotides read TGTGCCACCAGTGGTTGGATTAGCGGCTCCTACAATGAGCAGTTCTTC.

This rearrangement joins TRBV12-3 or TRBV12-4 to TRBJ1-6; maybe TRBD1 (6 bases). Trimming took 6 bases from V and 7 from J, leaving 7 bases between them. This CDR3 spans 12 amino acids. The CDR3 spells CASRGGNSPLHF. The DNA of the CDR3 is TGTGCCAGCAGAGGGGGAAATTCACCCCTCCACTTT.

The rearrangement joins TRBV6-5 to TRBJ1-6; D not certain. V gave up 10 bases and J gave up 4 bases, with 11 bases separating them. CDR3 length equals 13 residues. Germline V gene sequence: CDR1 MNHEY, CDR2 SVGAGI. The CDR3 bases are TGTGCCACCGGTGTTGAATATAATTCACCCCTCCACTTT. Protein sequence: CATGVEYNSPLHF.

The CDR3 DNA sequence: TGTGCCAGCAGAGATCCCCGGGGTGGCTACACCTTC. Amino acids: CASRDPRGGYTF. The genes are TRBV6-5 and TRBJ1-2; no definite D call. The CDR3 has 12 residues. Germline values: CDR1 MNHEY, CDR2 SVGAGI. V lost 6 bases and J lost 7, with 12 bases in between.

CDR3 bases: TGTGCCACCAGCAAAGGACAGGGTAGCTACAATGAGCAGTTCTTC. Translated, it gives CATSKGQGSYNEQFF. V and J are TRBV15 and TRBJ2-1, with 8 bases matching TRBD1. V dropped 4 bases and J dropped 3; count of bases not matched to a gene: 5. Germline assignment: CDR1 LNHNV and CDR2 YYDKDF (reference sequence). The CDR3 sequence is 15 residues long.

This sequence joins TRBV29-1 and TRBJ1-2, with a tentative D call TRBD1 (5 bases). CDR1 and CDR2 from the germline V gene are SQVTM and ANQGSEA. This CDR3 has 14 amino acids. V lost 0 bases to trimming and J lost 8 bases, with 16 bases between them. CDR3 DNA sequence: TGCAGCGTTGAAGACTTAGGGGTCGTCTCGGGCTACACCTTC. Residues: CSVEDLGVVSGYTF. Combining the CDR3 with reference TRBV29-1 and TRBJ1-2 gives the whole variable domain SAVISQKPSRDICQRGTSLTIQCQVDSQVTMMFWYRQQPGQSLTLIATANQGSEATYESGFVIDKFPISRPNLTFSTLTVSNMSPEDSSIYLCSVEDLGVVSGYTFGSGTRLTVV.

The genes are TRBV5-1 and TRBJ2-1, with D possibly being TRBD1 (5 bases). Germline values: CDR1 SGHRS, CDR2 YFSETQ. V shed 0 bases and J shed 8 bases, with 9 bases lying between them. This CDR3 comprises 13 residues. The CDR3 sequence is CASSLGREYEQFF. As DNA, the CDR3 is TGCGCCAGCAGCTTGGGCAGGGAATATGAGCAGTTCTTC.

J is TRBJ1-2 and V is TRBV27; 7 bases align to TRBD1. This CDR3 is built from 14 residues. V shed 5 bases, J shed 2 bases, and the junction held 5 bases outside the gene matches. Looked up from germline, CDR1 is MNHEY and CDR2 is SMNVEV (reference sequence). CDR3 coding DNA: TGTGCCAGCAGTACGACGACAGGGAACTATGGCTACACCTTC. Translating gives CASSTTTGNYGYTF.

The chain carries TRBV24-1 and TRBJ2-5; 7 nucleotides line up with TRBD1. This CDR3 contains 13 residues. The V and J ends lost 10 bases and 2 bases, in that order; junction bases with no gene match: 6. Germline V gene sequence: CDR1 KGHDR, CDR2 SFDVKD. In DNA form, the CDR3 reads TGTGCCACAGGATCGACAGGGCAAGAGACCCAGTACTTC. It encodes CATGSTGQETQYF.

This chain uses TRBV28 with TRBJ1-5; weak D call: TRBD1 (6 bases). With 3 bases removed from V and 6 bases from J, the gap between germline ends came to 18 bases. From germline, CDR1 is MDHEN and CDR2 SYDVKM. This CDR3 region has 16 residues. CDR3 loop: CASSLGRDRGLQPQHF. CDR3 nucleotide sequence: TGTGCCAGCAGTTTGGGGAGGGATCGGGGGCTTCAGCCCCAGCATTTT. Full variable domain (outside the CDR3, taken from reference TRBV28 and TRBJ1-5): DVKVTQSSRYLVKRTGEKVFLECVQDMDHENMFWYRQDPGLGLRLIYFSYDVKMKEKGDIPEGYSVSREKKERFSLILESASTNQTSMYLCASSLGRDRGLQPQHFGDGTRLSIL.

The chain combines TRBV28 with TRBJ1-5; D unresolved. V gave up 3 bases and J gave up 1 base, with 7 bases separating them. Germline V gene sequence: CDR1 MDHEN, CDR2 SYDVKM. This CDR3 spans 14 amino acids. CDR3: CASSLPMSNQPQHF. The CDR3 DNA sequence: TGTGCCAGCAGTTTGCCTATGAGCAATCAGCCCCAGCATTTT.

This clone occurred a few times. The chain recombines TRBV4-3 with TRBJ1-1; the match to TRBD1 covers 8 bases. With 3 bases clipped from V and 1 base from J, the junction kept 4 bases outside the gene matches. CDR3 length: 15 amino acids. Looked up from germline, CDR1 is LGHNA and CDR2 is YSLEER. CDR3 nucleotides: TGCGCCAGCAGCCACCTGGGACAGGCGAACACTGAAGCTTTCTTT. Protein: CASSHLGQANTEAFF.

The V call is TRBV11-2, the J call TRBJ2-1; D unresolved. From germline, CDR1 is SGHAT and CDR2 FQNNGV. The length of the CDR3 is 12 residues. V was cut by 4 bases and J by 2 bases, with 3 bases left in between. For the CDR3, the DNA is TGTGCCAGCAGCTCTGCCTACAATGAGCAGTTCTTC. Protein: CASSSAYNEQFF.